This TCR beta chain came from a study of regulatory T cells in long-lasting Graves disease. Time point described: newly diagnosed GD, antithyroid drugs for less than 3 months. Extracted RNA from PBMCs served as the source of the TCR library. This CDR3 comprises 15 residues. Germline V gives CDR1 KGHSH, CDR2 LQKENI. Losses at the gene ends were 0 bases for V and 4 bases for J; bases not matched to a gene: 5. Assembly of TCR beta libraries relied on iRepertoire HTBI primers together with Arm-PCR of CDR3 regions. In TCRdb, the multiplex PCR reads were re-called with MiXCR into one record per CDR3 protein. The sample has about 540,000 distinct CDR3 sequences; approximately 15% are singletons. This clonotype was counted a few times. These same records also appear under a second study, on T cells in Graves' hyperthyroidism and ophthalmopathy.

The starting material was peripheral blood mononuclear cells (PBMCs), obtained at new diagnosis, from a patient treated with antithyroid drugs. The chain is built from TRBV18 and TRBJ2-7, with TRBD1 matching 8 bases. This receptor was obtained from a man younger than 40 with Graves disease. This CDR3 reads CASSPPNRGEYEQYF. Here the CDR3 DNA reads TGTGCCAGCTCACCACCGAACAGGGGGGAGTACGAGCAGTACTTC.